The rows below give T cell receptor beta chains drawn from one sample of a study of naive CD8 T cells in extremely preterm neonates. Sequencing used immunoSEQ multiplex PCR; TCRdb keeps in-frame clones, though not all of them. The repertoire holds approximately 5,500 clones, with 95% to 98% as singletons. Sequencing used naive CD8+ T cells from blood. The receptor source for this set is a human donor in good health. Both conserved end residues are part of each CDR3.

v_call cdr3_aa
TRBV14 CASSQDRGFYTF
TRBV27 CASSLSAPGQGTEAFF
TRBV10-3 CAISAPSGRTYEQYF
TRBV27 CASSFNPMTDTQYF
TRBV18 CASSPGTSEGEQFF
TRBV7-6 CASSLVQGQGVRLSAGELFF
TRBV7-9 CASSSKGAVEQYF
TRBV14 CASSPGVTSGQFYNEQFF
TRBV5-5 CASSRGLMNTEAFF
TRBV30 CAWIKQGIHGYTF
TRBV9 CASSEDRGRYEQYF
TRBV4-1 CASSLLAGDYEQYF
TRBV27 CASGTGQFLGTQYF
TRBV6-5 CASGTPGRGQPQHF
TRBV5-5 CASSPPGTGIEKLFF
TRBV5-5 CASSHTGGYGYTF
TRBV10-3 CAIAGTGEEETQYF
TRBV5-1 CASSFPTSGRGTGELFF
TRBV27 CASSLSTGTGELFF
TRBV27 CASSQDRGYTEAFF
TRBV5-4 CASSLEGAREGDTQYF
TRBV4-3 CASSQGQGNEQFF
TRBV2 CASSEALAGAYNEQFF
TRBV5-6 CASGTSSSYEQYF
TRBV9 CASSPSSGQGMGYTF
TRBV6-6 CASSDTRGSGELFF
TRBV27 CASSLSVGGRAYEQYF
TRBV27 CASSLAQGLSNQPQHF
TRBV5-1 CASSRTSKNTEAFF
TRBV6-5 CASSPDSETNEKLFF
TRBV13 CASSPGTSRLGEQFF
TRBV5-1 CASSPGTSGSDEQYF
TRBV27 CASSSWTSGNYEQYF
TRBV4-2 CASSQEVSATEAFF